These 19 T cell receptor beta chains share one sample of origin, sequenced in a study of graft-versus-host responses after intestinal transplantation. Their cognate antigens are unknown. TCRdb keeps only in-frame clones here, not all; method: immunoSEQ multiplex PCR. The sample lists 95,000 to 130,000 clones; 90% were seen once. Material: unstimulated CD4+ T cells sorted from spleen or lymph node cells, obtained before intestinal transplant. These receptors all come from a human donor who received an intestinal transplant.

The rearrangement joins TRBV19 to TRBJ2-3; D call uncertain. Trimming took 5 bases from V and 0 from J, leaving 6 bases between them. The CDR3 totals 13 residues. Germline-derived CDR1 and CDR2 are LNHDA and SQIVND (reference sequence). CDR3 sequence reads: CASSAGSTDTQYF. In DNA, the CDR3 is TGTGCCAGTAGTGCAGGAAGCACAGATACGCAGTATTTT.

This clone was observed a single time. V is TRBV27 and J is TRBJ1-2; perhaps TRBD1 as D (5 bases). The CDR3 totals 14 residues. From germline, CDR1 is MNHEY and CDR2 SMNVEV (reference sequence). The ends were cut back, 6 bases at V and 4 bases at J, with 15 bases in the middle. The CDR3 region is CASSPGGKGYGYTF. CDR3 DNA sequence: TGTGCCAGCAGCCCCGGGGGTAAGGGCTATGGCTACACCTTC.

The V call is TRBV7-3, the J call TRBJ1-1; D not resolved. Germline-derived CDR1 and CDR2 are SGHTA and FQGTGA. The CDR3 runs to 13 residues. Trimming took off 3 bases at V and 4 bases at J, with 9 bases between the two ends. The CDR3 here is CASSFGGGTEAFF. CDR3 in DNA: TGTGCCAGCAGCTTTGGTGGCGGCACTGAAGCTTTCTTT.

The chain combines TRBV7-9 with TRBJ1-2; 7 bases map to TRBD1. This CDR3 is built from 13 residues. Germline assignment: CDR1 SEHNR and CDR2 FQNEAQ (reference sequence). J gave up 4 bases and V 2 bases, and 1 base lay outside the gene matches. Here the CDR3 reads CASSLRTGYGYTF. CDR3 DNA: TGTGCCAGCAGCTTACGGACAGGCTATGGCTACACCTTC.

The gene calls are TRBV7-2 and TRBJ2-3; TRBD1 matches 12 bases. The CDR3 totals 16 residues. Germline-derived CDR1 and CDR2 are SGHTA and FQGNSA. J lost 5 bases, V lost 2 bases, and 5 bases had no gene match. The CDR3 DNA is TGTGCCAGCAGCTTACGGGACAGGGGGCTCCTAGATACGCAGTATTTT. Its translation is CASSLRDRGLLDTQYF. Using reference TRBV7-2 and TRBJ2-3 for the parts outside the CDR3, the full variable domain is GAGVSQSPSNKVTEKGKDVELRCDPISGHTALYWYRQSLGQGLEFLIYFQGNSAPDKSGLPSDRFSAERTGGSVSTLTIQRTQQEDSAVYLCASSLRDRGLLDTQYFGPGTRLTVL.

The V and J genes are TRBV5-6 and TRBJ2-1; perhaps TRBD2 as D (5 bases). The ends were cut back, 7 bases at V and 0 bases at J, with 11 bases in the middle. The CDR3 totals 14 residues. The germline CDR1 and CDR2 sequences are SGHDT and YYEEEE. CDR3 amino acids: CASRHEGSYNEQFF. In DNA, the CDR3 is TGTGCCAGCCGCCACGAGGGCTCCTACAATGAGCAGTTCTTC.

This chain joins TRBV7-2 and TRBJ1-2, with TRBD1 matching 9 bases. After removal of 4 bases from V and 4 bases from J, the junction contained 1 base not matched to a gene. CDR1 and CDR2 (germline): SGHTA, FQGNSA. The length of the CDR3 is 13 residues. The CDR3 DNA follows: TGTGCCAGCAGCTGGGGACAGGGCTATGGCTACACCTTC. Translated, it gives CASSWGQGYGYTF.

The chain employs TRBV28 and TRBJ2-7, with a possible D match to TRBD1 (6 bases). Trimming left V 4 bases short and J 0 bases short, with 19 bases between. The CDR3 loop spans 17 amino acids. Germline values: CDR1 MDHEN, CDR2 SYDVKM. In DNA, the CDR3 is TGTGCCAGCAGTTCACCCGGGACATCTAAAAGCTCCTACGAGCAGTACTTC. Translating it yields CASSSPGTSKSSYEQYF.

J is TRBJ2-5 and V is TRBV13; 7 bases are shared with TRBD2. The CDR3 sequence is 14 residues long. V was clipped by 3 bases and J by 2 bases; unmatched bases: 3. The germline V gene has CDR1 PRHDT and CDR2 FYEKMQ (reference sequence). The CDR3 loop reads CASSFFGRQETQYF. The DNA of the CDR3 is TGTGCCAGCAGCTTTTTCGGGAGGCAAGAGACCCAGTACTTC.

The V gene is TRBV7-2, the J gene TRBJ2-5; D is perhaps TRBD1 (6 bases). This CDR3 has 13 amino acids. V dropped 2 bases and J dropped 5 bases, with 9 bases sitting between them. Germline V gene lookup returns CDR1 SGHTA and CDR2 FQGNSA. For the CDR3, the DNA is TGTGCCAGCAGCTTAAGGACAGACGAGACCCAGTACTTC. It codes for CASSLRTDETQYF.

J is TRBJ2-1 and V is TRBV9; D uncertain. Germline-derived CDR1 and CDR2 are SGDLS and YYNGEE. The CDR3 is 13 amino acids. V was clipped by 1 base and J by 3 bases, with 5 bases between them. The CDR3 here is CASSVSNYNEQFF. As DNA, the CDR3 is TGTGCCAGCAGCGTAAGCAACTACAATGAGCAGTTCTTC.

The chain has TRBV19 and TRBJ1-1, with TRBD1 as a possible D gene (5 bases). The CDR3 runs to 12 residues. CDR1 and CDR2 from the germline V gene are LNHDA and SQIVND (reference sequence). Trimming took 6 bases from V and 7 from J, leaving 12 bases between them. CDR3 sequence reads: CASSMGLFEAFF. CDR3 DNA: TGTGCCAGTAGCATGGGACTTTTTGAAGCTTTCTTT. The full variable domain, completed using reference TRBV19 and TRBJ1-1, is DGGITQSPKYLFRKEGQNVTLSCEQNLNHDAMYWYRQDPGQGLRLIYYSQIVNDFQKGDIAEGYSVSREKKESFPLTVTSAQKNPTAFYLCASSMGLFEAFFGQGTRLTVV.

The rearrangement joins TRBV5-1 to TRBJ1-2; no firm D call. Per the germline V gene, CDR1 is SGHRS and CDR2 is YFSETQ. The CDR3 is 15 amino acids. V lost 2 bases and J 6 bases, leaving 17 bases between the germline ends. The CDR3, as DNA: TGCGCCAGCAGCTTTTCGGGCGGGTTTAAGCATGGCTACACCTTC. It codes for CASSFSGGFKHGYTF.

In this sample, this clone turned up once. V is TRBV28 and J is TRBJ1-5; the D gene is possibly TRBD1 (6 bases). The CDR3 runs 14 residues. The V end was cut by 7 bases, the J end by 3 bases, with 13 bases between. From germline, CDR1 is MDHEN and CDR2 SYDVKM. CDR3 sequence: CASTPDRINQPQHF. DNA for the CDR3: TGTGCCAGCACCCCGGACAGAATCAATCAGCCCCAGCATTTT. Variable domain in full (rest from reference TRBV28 and TRBJ1-5): DVKVTQSSRYLVKRTGEKVFLECVQDMDHENMFWYRQDPGLGLRLIYFSYDVKMKEKGDIPEGYSVSREKKERFSLILESASTNQTSMYLCASTPDRINQPQHFGDGTRLSIL.

V gene TRBV27 combines with J gene TRBJ2-2; no clear D gene. The CDR3 sequence is 13 residues long. CDR1 is MNHEY, CDR2 SMNVEV, per germline (reference sequence). Trimming pared 5 bases from V and 5 bases from J, leaving 9 bases between. Here the CDR3 reads CASSLTRTGELFF. For the CDR3, the DNA is TGTGCCAGCAGTCTTACGCGGACCGGGGAGCTGTTTTTT.

The V gene is TRBV5-1, the J gene TRBJ2-1; 9 positions match TRBD1. CDR3 length: 15 amino acids. Per the germline V gene, CDR1 is SGHRS and CDR2 is YFSETQ. Unmatched junction bases numbered 10, after V lost 6 bases and J lost 6 bases. CDR3 amino acids: CASTPGRQGVNEQFF. DNA of the CDR3: TGCGCCAGCACCCCGGGCCGACAGGGGGTCAATGAGCAGTTCTTC.

This chain uses TRBV30 with TRBJ2-7; TRBD1 might be the D (6 bases). Germline loops: CDR1 GTSNPN, CDR2 SVGIG (reference sequence). V was trimmed by 0 bases and J by 2 bases, leaving 17 bases between them. This CDR3 is built from 16 residues. The CDR3 spells CAWSVFRGRDTYEQYF. The CDR3, as DNA: TGTGCCTGGAGTGTATTTCGGGGCAGGGACACCTACGAGCAGTACTTC.

The J gene is TRBJ2-1, the V gene TRBV6-5, with TRBD2 identical over 13 bases. Germline CDR1 MNHEY, CDR2 SVGAGI. Unmatched junction bases numbered 5, after V lost 0 bases and J lost 9 bases. The CDR3 runs 16 residues. CDR3 sequence reads: CASSYSPGLAGSEQFF. In nucleotides, the CDR3 is TGTGCCAGCAGTTACTCCCCGGGACTAGCGGGAAGTGAGCAGTTCTTC.

This chain uses TRBV25-1 with TRBJ1-1; weak D call: TRBD1 (5 bases). Trimming removed 2 bases from V and 1 base from J, with 8 bases in between. Germline V gene data show CDR1 as MGHDK and CDR2 as SYGVNS. CDR3 length equals 14 residues. The CDR3 DNA sequence: TGTGCCAGCAGTGAACCTGACAGGAACACTGAAGCTTTCTTT. Translated: CASSEPDRNTEAFF. The full variable domain, rest sourced from reference TRBV25-1 and TRBJ1-1, is EADIYQTPRYLVIGTGKKITLECSQTMGHDKMYWYQQDPGMELHLIHYSYGVNSTEKGDLSSESTVSRIRTEHFPLTLESARPSHTSQYLCASSEPDRNTEAFFGQGTRLTVV.